Sequencing of this T cell receptor (beta chain) was carried out in a study of cytomegalovirus exposure and HLA in healthy donors. As regards this clone: Its antigen is currently unknown.

The PCR made use of 60 Vbeta and 13 Jbeta primers. Sequenced by immunoSEQ multiplex PCR; TCRdb stores in-frame clones only, minus some. Among some 130,000 clones listed, around 80% were seen once. Overall study findings and caveats: A few chains tied to CMV proved CMV antigen-specific in vitro.

The CDR3 length is 14 residues. V lost 7 bases, J lost 5 bases, and 10 bases stayed unmatched. Germline V gene sequence: CDR1 SGHRS, CDR2 YFSETQ. This TCR was recovered from a female donor in good health and CMV-seronegative. This chain uses TRBV5-1 with TRBJ2-3, with 7 positions matching TRBD2. Specimen: PBMCs. The CDR3 bases are TGCGCCAGCGGCGGGGAATGGGGGGGAGATACGCAGTATTTT. Translating gives CASGGEWGGDTQYF.